These T cell receptor beta chains were read from a single sample in a study of T cells after yellow fever vaccination. MiXCR, applied by TCRdb to the 5' RACE reads, yields one record per CDR3 protein. The data show 360,000 or so distinct CDR3 sequences, roughly 12% seen once. Source: PBMCs, taken on the day of the first yellow fever vaccination. Source of these receptors: a man younger than 30 who received the YFV17D yellow fever vaccine. The CDR3 runs from the conserved cysteine through the conserved F or W. D genes are given only for firm matches. The size entry is marked missing in some rows and otherwise reads once, few, many or a size class.

NA	TRBV27	few	TRBJ2-1	TGTGCCAGCAGTTTATCGGTTAGTGTTTACGACAATGAGCAGTTCTTC	CASSLSVSVYDNEQFF
NA	TRBV7-9	many	TRBJ1-5	TGTGCCAGCAGCTTAGTGGATAGCAATCAGCCCCAGCATTTT	CASSLVDSNQPQHF
NA	TRBV6-1	few	TRBJ1-6	TGTGCCAGCAGGGAACGTCGGGACGGCCGGTATTCACCCCTCCACTTT	CASRERRDGRYSPLHF
NA	TRBV5-1	few	TRBJ2-7	TGCGCCAGCGGTCCGACAGACCGCGAGCAGTACTTC	CASGPTDREQYF
NA	TRBV2	NA	TRBJ2-7	TGTGCCAGCACTCAGAGCGGTGAGCAGTACTTC	CASTQSGEQYF
NA	TRBV14	NA	TRBJ2-6	TGTGCCAGCAGCCCCTGGGGGGGGCTTAAATCTGGGGCCAACGTCCTGACTTTC	CASSPWGGLKSGANVLTF
TRBD2	TRBV3-1	NA	TRBJ2-3	TGTGCCAGCAGCCATCTAGCGGGGTCGGATACGCAGTATTTT	CASSHLAGSDTQYF
TRBD1	TRBV5-1	NA	TRBJ1-4	TGCGCCAGCAGCGCATTGGGGGGGACAGCTCAACCTTCCACTAATGAAAAACTGTTTTTT	CASSALGGTAQPSTNEKLFF
TRBD1	TRBV9	few	TRBJ1-3	TGTGCCAGCAGCGTAGCAGGGGGCGGAAACACCATATATTTT	CASSVAGGGNTIYF
NA	TRBV4-3	NA	TRBJ1-1	TGCGCCAGCAGCCATCAGTACCCTGGGCCTGAAGCTTTCTTT	CASSHQYPGPEAFF
NA	TRBV5-1	many	TRBJ1-1	TGTGCCAGCAGCTTGGATCGTGGGAACACTGAAGCTTTCTTT	CASSLDRGNTEAFF
NA	TRBV3-1	NA	TRBJ2-7	TGTGCCAGCAGCCCCTGGAACAGGGACCACGAGCAGTACTTC	CASSPWNRDHEQYF
NA	TRBV2	NA	TRBJ2-2	TGTGCCAGCTCGAGACCCAACATGGAGCTGTTTTTT	CASSRPNMELFF
TRBD1	TRBV19	NA	TRBJ2-5	TGTGCCAGTAGTATAGGTCCGTTCATCGGGGACAGGGGGCTGGGGGAGACCCAGTACTTC	CASSIGPFIGDRGLGETQYF
NA	TRBV4-2	NA	TRBJ2-3	TGTGCCAGCAGCCCCAGAAGAGGGGAGAGAGGTACGCAGTATTTT	CASSPRRGERGTQYF
TRBD1	TRBV29-1	NA	TRBJ2-5	TGCAGCGTTGTGTCCGACAGGGTTGTGACCCAGTACTTC	CSVVSDRVVTQYF
TRBD2	TRBV5-1	few	TRBJ2-3	TGCGCCAGCAGAGCTACTAGCGGGGGCACAGATACGCAGTATTTT	CASRATSGGTDTQYF
NA	TRBV5-1	few	TRBJ1-2	TGCGCCAGCAGCTTGGCGGGGGCGGGTGGCTACACCTTC	CASSLAGAGGYTF
TRBD1	TRBV10-1	NA	TRBJ1-2	TGCGCCAGCAGTACTAATGGGACAGGGGCCCATGGCTACACCTTC	CASSTNGTGAHGYTF
TRBD1	TRBV11-1	few	TRBJ2-2	TGTGCCAGCAGCGCCCAGGCTGGACAGGGGACTGACACCGGGGAGCTGTTTTTT	CASSAQAGQGTDTGELFF
NA	TRBV4-3	few	TRBJ2-2	TGCGCCAGCAGCCGAGGGGTAACGAACACCGGGGAGCTGTTTTTT	CASSRGVTNTGELFF
NA	TRBV10-3	many	TRBJ2-2	TGTGCCATCAGAGCAGCGACCGGGGAGCTGTTTTTT	CAIRAATGELFF
NA	TRBV6-5	once	TRBJ1-2	TGTGCCAGCAGTTACTCTGGCGGGACGACTAACTATGGCTACACCTTC	CASSYSGGTTNYGYTF
NA	TRBV5-8	few	TRBJ2-1	TGTGCCAGCAGCTTAGTTCAACCTAGGGATGAGCAGTTCTTC	CASSLVQPRDEQFF
NA	TRBV4-3	NA	TRBJ2-7	TGCGCCAGCAGCCAAGAGAGGCAGTTTTTCTACGAGCAGTACTTC	CASSQERQFFYEQYF
NA	TRBV14	NA	TRBJ1-2	TGTGCCAGCAGCCAAGAGAGGGAAGCTAACTATGGCTACACCTTC	CASSQEREANYGYTF
NA	TRBV5-6	NA	TRBJ1-3	TGTGCCAGCAGCCTTGTCGATGACCTAAGCTCTGGAAACACCATATATTTT	CASSLVDDLSSGNTIYF
TRBD1	TRBV7-7	NA	TRBJ2-1	TGTGCCAGCAGCTTACAGGGACAGAACAATGAGCAGTTCTTC	CASSLQGQNNEQFF
NA	TRBV30	few	TRBJ2-5	TGTGCCTGGAGGGTTTTCCAAGAGACCCAGTACTTC	CAWRVFQETQYF
NA	TRBV12-3/TRBV12-4	many	TRBJ2-3	TGTGCCAGCAGCCTACAGAGCACAGATACGCAGTATTTT	CASSLQSTDTQYF
NA	TRBV27	few	TRBJ1-5	TGTGCCAGCAGTTCCTCCGTGGGCCCCGCATTTGGGCCCCAGCATTTT	CASSSSVGPAFGPQHF
TRBD1	TRBV5-1	NA	TRBJ1-1	TGCGCCAGCAGCCCGGACAGGGGGTATACTGAAGCTTTCTTT	CASSPDRGYTEAFF
TRBD2	TRBV24-1	NA	TRBJ2-1	TGTGCCACCAGTGGCGGGGGGGCCTACAATGAGCAGTTCTTC	CATSGGGAYNEQFF
TRBD2	TRBV10-2	NA	TRBJ2-5	TGCGCCAGCAGTGTAGGGACTAGCAGTCGAGAGACCCAGTACTTC	CASSVGTSSRETQYF
TRBD2	TRBV6-5	many	TRBJ2-1	TGTGCCAGCAGTTTATCGTCTAGCGGGGAGTACAATGAGCAGTTCTTC	CASSLSSSGEYNEQFF
TRBD1	TRBV5-1	NA	TRBJ1-2	TGCGCCAGCAGCTCGACAGGGGAATTTGGCTACACCTTC	CASSSTGEFGYTF
TRBD2	TRBV7-6	few	TRBJ2-1	TGTGCCAGCAGCTTTGCGGGGGGGCCGGCCTACAATGAGCAGTTCTTC	CASSFAGGPAYNEQFF
NA	TRBV7-2	NA	TRBJ1-1	TGTGCCAGCAGCTTAATAGGGCGTGGTGAAGCTTTCTTT	CASSLIGRGEAFF
TRBD1	TRBV5-1	NA	TRBJ1-6	TGCGCCAGCAGCGCGGGACAGACGAATTCACCCCTCCACTTT	CASSAGQTNSPLHF
NA	TRBV20-1	NA	TRBJ2-2	TGCAGTGCTAGAGATCGAACAGGTGGTGCCGGGGAGCTGTTTTTT	CSARDRTGGAGELFF
NA	TRBV3-1	many	TRBJ2-4	TGTGCCAGCAGCCGTTTTGGGGGACCCAAAAACATTCAGTACTTC	CASSRFGGPKNIQYF
NA	TRBV6-2/TRBV6-3	many	TRBJ1-4	TGTGCCACCCACCTCAGAAGAACTAATGAAAAACTGTTTTTT	CATHLRRTNEKLFF
TRBD2	TRBV5-4	few	TRBJ2-3	TGTGCCAGCAGCCTCTGGACTAGCGGGGACGATACGCAGTATTTT	CASSLWTSGDDTQYF
NA	TRBV7-6	NA	TRBJ2-5	TGTGCCAGCAGCCCGGCGGACGAGACCCAGTACTTC	CASSPADETQYF
NA	TRBV18	few	TRBJ2-2	TGTGCCAGCTCACCAACTACCGGGACGGCGGCCGGGGAGCTGTTTTTT	CASSPTTGTAAGELFF
NA	TRBV7-8	NA	TRBJ2-5	TGTGCCAGCACCCTGGCCGGGGGGCCCTTCCAAGAGACCCAGTACTTC	CASTLAGGPFQETQYF
TRBD2	TRBV4-3	NA	TRBJ2-3	TGCGCCAGCAGCCAAGATCGACCCACTTTAGCGGGGGGGATATCAGATACGCAGTATTTT	CASSQDRPTLAGGISDTQYF
NA	TRBV5-1	NA	TRBJ2-7	TGCGCCAGCAGCTTGATGGGTTCCTACGAGCAGTACTTC	CASSLMGSYEQYF